Listed below are T cell receptor beta chains from one sample, sequenced in a study of T cells after yellow fever vaccination. Via MiXCR, TCRdb re-called the 5' RACE reads, giving one row per CDR3 protein. The profile shows about 370,000 distinct CDR3 sequences, roughly 10% of them singletons. The specimen was PBMCs, collected on the day of the first yellow fever vaccination. The source of these receptors is a man aged 18-30 years who received the YFV17D yellow fever vaccine. The CDR3 runs from the conserved cysteine through the conserved F or W. The D gene is left open where the match is weak. The size of a clone is reported for some rows only, either as once, few or many, or as a class for expanded clones.

>-|many|10|TRBV29-1|TRBJ2-5
TGCAGCGCTGAACAAGAGACCCAGTACTTC
CSAEQETQYF
>-|-|12|TRBV9|TRBJ2-7
TGTGCCAGCAGTAGAAGGGGTCACGAGCAGTACTTC
CASSRRGHEQYF
>TRBD1|many|15|TRBV10-3|TRBJ2-5
TGTGCCATCAGTGAGTCCGGACAGGGCCAAGAGACCCAGTACTTC
CAISESGQGQETQYF
>-|few|13|TRBV5-1|TRBJ1-1
TGCGCCAGCAGCTTGTTTGACACTACAGAAGCTTTCTTT
CASSLFDTTEAFF
>TRBD1|-|13|TRBV12-3/TRBV12-4|TRBJ1-1
TGTGCCAGCAGGGGACAGGGTAACACTGAAGCTTTCTTT
CASRGQGNTEAFF
>-|-|14|TRBV20-1|TRBJ2-1
TGCAGTGCTAGGAGACAGAGCTCCTACAATGAGCAGTTCTTC
CSARRQSSYNEQFF
>-|-|12|TRBV2|TRBJ2-1
TGTGCCAGCGACGGAGGGGGAGATGAGCAGTTCTTC
CASDGGGDEQFF
>TRBD1|many|17|TRBV12-3/TRBV12-4|TRBJ1-6
TGTGCCAGCAGTTCGAAGGAGGGGGCGCAGAACTTCTCACCCCTCCACTTT
CASSSKEGAQNFSPLHF
>-|-|19|TRBV6-2/TRBV6-3|TRBJ2-1
TGTGCCAGCACCCATAATCGGCGGGGTCCCGAAGCCCCCTACAATGAGCAGTTCTTC
CASTHNRRGPEAPYNEQFF
>-|many|15|TRBV7-2|TRBJ2-3
TGTGCCAGCAGCTTAGTGTGGTCCAGATCAGATACGCAGTATTTT
CASSLVWSRSDTQYF
>TRBD1|-|14|TRBV7-2|TRBJ2-5
TGTGCCAGCAGCGGGACAGGCGCATCGGAGACCCAGTACTTC
CASSGTGASETQYF
>-|-|15|TRBV5-5|TRBJ1-4
TGTGCCAGCAGCCCAGGTCCACAGCCTAATGAAAAACTGTTTTTT
CASSPGPQPNEKLFF
>TRBD1|many|13|TRBV11-2|TRBJ1-1
TGTGCCAGCAGCTTAGTCCCCAGGGGGCAAGCTTTCTTT
CASSLVPRGQAFF
>TRBD1|few|15|TRBV5-1|TRBJ2-2
TGCGCCAGCAGCTTGGCTGCCGGGACAGGGCGTAGTCTGTTTTTT
CASSLAAGTGRSLFF
>-|-|15|TRBV7-9|TRBJ2-7
TGTGCCAGCAGCGGTACGTGGGGCTTTGATTCCGAGCAGTACTTC
CASSGTWGFDSEQYF
>-|-|15|TRBV7-9|TRBJ2-7
TGTGCCAGCAGCTTAGATGTCGGGAGCTCCTACGAGCAGTACTTC
CASSLDVGSSYEQYF
>-|-|14|TRBV28|TRBJ1-4
TGTGCCAGCAGTTCACAGGGCCCAAATGAAAAACTGTTTTTT
CASSSQGPNEKLFF